One sample yielded the 15 T cell receptor beta chains listed below, sequenced in a study of cytomegalovirus exposure and HLA in healthy donors. PCR involved 60 Vbeta and 13 Jbeta primers. The table came from immunoSEQ multiplex PCR; TCRdb's copy has only in-frame clones and leaves some out. Of roughly 140,000 clones in the sample, over 75% were seen once. Input material: PBMCs. The receptors originated from a man under 40 in good health and CMV-seropositive.

Only one count was recorded for this clone. The chain links TRBV4-3 to TRBJ2-7; 9 bases fit TRBD2. CDR1 and CDR2 (germline): LGHNA, YSLEER. V was clipped by 1 base and J by 1 base; unmatched bases: 5. The CDR3 is 16 amino acids. The CDR3 nucleotides read TGCGCCAGCAGCCAAGGCGGGGGGGCCGTATCCTACGAGCAGTACTTC. As protein: CASSQGGGAVSYEQYF.

The rearrangement uses TRBV6-5 and TRBJ2-4; D is possibly TRBD1 (5 bases). Germline CDR1 and CDR2: MNHEY and SVGAGI. This CDR3 has 13 residues. V lost 6 bases and J 9 bases, leaving 15 bases between the germline ends. CDR3 protein: CASRPQTAPIQYF. The DNA for the CDR3 is TGTGCCAGCAGACCTCAGACAGCTCCCATTCAGTACTTC.

V and J are TRBV28 and TRBJ2-1; TRBD2 agrees at 10 bases. CDR3 size: 15 residues. The junction had 8 bases not matched to a gene; V was cut back by 2 bases and J by 10 bases. Germline CDR1 is MDHEN and CDR2 is SYDVKM. CDR3 protein: CASSLGASGGGEQFF. In nucleotides, the CDR3 is TGTGCCAGCAGTTTAGGGGCTAGCGGGGGCGGGGAGCAGTTCTTC. The full variable domain, its missing parts supplied by reference TRBV28 and TRBJ2-1, is DVKVTQSSRYLVKRTGEKVFLECVQDMDHENMFWYRQDPGLGLRLIYFSYDVKMKEKGDIPEGYSVSREKKERFSLILESASTNQTSMYLCASSLGASGGGEQFFGPGTRLTVL.

The chain couples TRBV6-4 to TRBJ2-1, with 11 bases aligning to TRBD2. CDR1 and CDR2 (germline): MRHNA, SNTAGT. The V and J ends lost 0 bases and 4 bases, in that order; junction bases with no gene match: 5. The CDR3 is 17 amino acids. The CDR3 DNA follows: TGTGCCAGCAGTGACTCCGGGACTAGCGGAGATTACAATGAGCAGTTCTTC. This gives the protein CASSDSGTSGDYNEQFF.

The chain couples TRBV9 to TRBJ1-5; D perhaps matches TRBD1 (5 bases). Per germline, CDR1 SGDLS and CDR2 YYNGEE. The V end was cut by 0 bases, the J end by 1 base, with 8 bases between. The CDR3 length is 15 residues. The CDR3 DNA reads TGTGCCAGCAGCGTAGGGGGGGACAGCAATCAGCCCCAGCATTTT. Translation gives CASSVGGDSNQPQHF.

V usage is TRBV5-1 and J usage is TRBJ2-3, with D possibly being TRBD2 (5 bases). The V and J ends lost 6 bases and 1 base respectively, with 6 bases between them. This CDR3 spans 12 amino acids. Germline V gene lookup returns CDR1 SGHRS and CDR2 YFSETQ. The CDR3 region has the DNA TGCGCCAGCACCGGGGGCACAGATACGCAGTATTTT. This encodes CASTGGTDTQYF.

The chain recombines TRBV28 with TRBJ1-1; tentatively, D is TRBD1 (5 bases). Looked up from germline, CDR1 is MDHEN and CDR2 is SYDVKM. The CDR3 totals 13 residues. The V gene lost 7 bases and the J gene lost 4 bases, with 13 bases spanning the gap. The CDR3 DNA sequence: TGTGCCAGCACCACCCCGGGGGGCACTGAAGCTTTCTTT. It specifies CASTTPGGTEAFF.

The CDR3 sequence is CASSVYERAYEQYF. The CDR3 DNA follows: TGTGCCAGCAGCGTTTACGAGAGGGCCTACGAGCAGTACTTC. The chain combines TRBV7-2 with TRBJ2-7; the D gene is possibly TRBD2 (5 bases). V lost 5 bases to trimming and J lost 2 bases, with 13 bases between them. The CDR3 sequence is 14 residues long. The germline gives CDR1 SGHTA, CDR2 FQGNSA.

This sequence joins TRBV6-5 and TRBJ2-1; tentatively, D is TRBD1 (6 bases). This CDR3 has 13 residues. CDR1 and CDR2 (germline): MNHEY, SVGAGI. Trimming stripped 5 bases from V and 9 bases from J, with 14 bases between. CDR3: CASSGRDTSEQFF. CDR3 in DNA: TGTGCCAGCAGTGGCCGGGACACAAGTGAGCAGTTCTTC.

V and J are TRBV30 and TRBJ2-2; the match to TRBD1 covers 7 bases. The V gene's germline CDR1 is GTSNPN and CDR2 SVGIG (reference sequence). V gave up 3 bases and J gave up 4 bases; unmatched junction bases: 8. There are 15 residues in the CDR3. For the CDR3, the DNA is TGTGCCTGGAGAGGTAGGACAGGTGCCACCGGGGAGCTGTTTTTT. This translates into CAWRGRTGATGELFF.

This clone was counted a single time. The rearrangement uses TRBV7-9 and TRBJ1-1, with D possibly being TRBD1 (5 bases). The CDR3 covers 11 residues. Germline loops: CDR1 SEHNR, CDR2 FQNEAQ (reference sequence). CDR3: CSTRANTEAFF. CDR3 nucleotides: TGTTCCACCAGGGCGAACACTGAAGCTTTCTTT.

V and J are TRBV6-5 and TRBJ1-1; D perhaps matches TRBD1 (5 bases). Germline assignment: CDR1 MNHEY and CDR2 SVGAGI. The CDR3 is 14 residues long. V was cut by 7 bases and J by 3 bases, with 15 bases left in between. Here the CDR3 reads CASTDIQGDTEAFF. Written as DNA, the CDR3 is TGTGCCAGCACCGACATTCAAGGGGACACTGAAGCTTTCTTT.

The chain has TRBV4-1 and TRBJ2-1; TRBD2 might be the D (6 bases). The CDR3 loop spans 15 amino acids. The V end was cut by 1 base, the J end by 4 bases, with 11 bases between. In germline, CDR1 is MGHRA, CDR2 YSYEKL. CDR3 amino acids: CASSQVVSGYNEQFF. In nucleotides, the CDR3 is TGCGCCAGCAGCCAAGTTGTTAGCGGATACAATGAGCAGTTCTTC.

This clone was picked up one time. The genes are TRBV9 and TRBJ1-1; D uncertain. The V end was cut by 0 bases, the J end by 0 bases, with 3 bases between. CDR1 SGDLS and CDR2 YYNGEE come from the germline V gene. This CDR3 has 13 residues. CDR3 sequence reads: CASSVALNTEAFF. The CDR3 bases are TGTGCCAGCAGCGTAGCTCTGAACACTGAAGCTTTCTTT.

The rearrangement links TRBV29-1 to TRBJ2-1; D might be TRBD2 (6 bases). CDR3 size: 14 residues. Germline V gene lookup returns CDR1 SQVTM and CDR2 ANQGSEA. V lost 7 bases and J 0 bases, leaving 13 bases between the germline ends. The CDR3 DNA is TGCAGCGGATTGACTAGAAGCTCCTACAATGAGCAGTTCTTC. Translation gives CSGLTRSSYNEQFF.